This TCR beta chain was identified during a study of blood T cell repertoires in COVID-19 (dated by TCRdb to about 2020). At the level of the whole study: The collaborator samples originated in the United States, Italy and Spain and spanned the acute and convalescent phases of COVID-19. The prospective study material was composed of cDNA or gDNA derived from T cells, B-cell-depleted T cells, or PBMCs. Deeply sampled blood TCRbeta repertoires from subjects exposed to, actively infected with, or recovered from COVID-19 were included in the dataset. The repertoires were made available in a free public database intended to serve as a resource for research on the immune response to SARS-CoV-2. Samples came from the ongoing ImmuneRACE study (first 160 participants) plus 1,254 subjects from 6 global collaborators. A de-identified subject ID, COVID-19 status, age in years and sex were almost always included in the sample metadata. Where HLA class I and class II types were available, the types were taken from metadata supplied by the sample provider, not from assay-based typing. Results the study describes overall, beyond this receptor: The amount of clinical and demographic metadata varied by source and participant and was provided uncurated.

Regarding this clone: Its recognized antigen is unknown. Base qualities are missing; no much larger clone stands one base away.

Collaborating institutions collected whole blood in K2EDTA tubes following their own protocols. Collaborator samples were shipped for TCRbeta analysis as frozen whole blood, isolated PBMCs, or DNA extracted from either sample type. TCRbeta CDR3 regions were amplified from genomic DNA by means of the immunoSEQ Assay, a bias-controlled multiplex PCR. In the paper's pipeline: The number of nucleated cells in each sample was estimated from the amplification of reference gene primers within the assay. To quantify the absolute abundance of each unique TCRbeta CDR3 rearrangement, sequence reads were collapsed and filtered. For each sample, productive Simpson clonality was calculated as the square root of Simpson's diversity index over productive rearrangements. Held by TCRdb, this immuneACCESS table contains in-frame sequences only and omits some clones. Under half of the omission traces to an unresolved V gene where checked; the cause of the rest is unknown. V, J and clone size reflect that table, while D and trimming were determined from the DNA. In all, the sample holds roughly 140,000 clones, and approximately 80% of those were seen once. The top ten clones comprise 3.7% of the sample.

From the cysteine up to the phenylalanine, the CDR3 has a length of 14 residues. The only DNA kept is the CDR3, 42 bases in frame from the first base. V is pared back by 5 bases and J by 1 base, with 11 bases lying between the germline termini. The CDR1 and CDR2 encoded by the germline V gene are SGHTA and FQGTGA. The sequence derives from an elderly woman with acute or convalescent COVID-19. In this chain, TRBV7-3 is recombined with TRBJ2-5; the D region possibly corresponds to TRBD2 (5 bases align). What was sequenced was peripheral blood. Here the CDR3 is given as CASSPRGLQETQYF. The base sequence is TGTGCCAGCAGCCCCCGAGGGCTCCAAGAGACCCAGTACTTC.